This entry lists 28 T cell receptor beta chains sequenced from one sample in a study of CD8 T cells in Susac syndrome. Random hexamers served to reverse transcribe roughly 0.45 to 1 ug RNA. TCRdb re-called the immunoSEQ multiplex PCR reads with MiXCR, one entry per CDR3 protein. Among around 180,000 distinct CDR3 sequences listed, 94% were seen once. The sample was CD4+ T cells from PBMCs. These receptors originate from a human donor with Susac syndrome.

This clonotype was detected only once. This CDR3 reads CASSLGLFATNEKLFF. The DNA for the CDR3 is TGTGCCAGCAGTTTAGGGCTCTTTGCAACTAATGAAAAACTGTTTTTT. The chain joins TRBV12-3 or TRBV12-4 to TRBJ1-4; D gene uncertain. The CDR3 has 16 amino acids. Between the trimmed V and J ends, which lost 1 base and 0 bases, there was a span of 9 bases.

The count of this clonotype is one. The chain carries TRBV10-2 and TRBJ2-1, with 8 bases lining up with TRBD1. V trimming: 7 bases; J trimming: 5 bases; junction bases outside the gene matches: 7. The germline V gene has CDR1 WSHSY and CDR2 SAAADI. This CDR3 comprises 14 residues. The CDR3 protein is CASIPMTGDNEQFF. CDR3 nucleotide sequence: TGCGCCAGCATACCGATGACAGGGGACAATGAGCAGTTCTTC.

This sequence joins TRBV18 and TRBJ1-1, with a tentative D call TRBD1 (6 bases). Germline V gene lookup returns CDR1 KGHSH and CDR2 LQKENI. CDR3 length: 17 residues. V was pared by 1 base and J by 8 bases, with 23 bases between. The CDR3 spells CASSPRPVDRLTDEAFF. CDR3 DNA sequence: TGTGCCAGCTCACCACGCCCGGTGGACAGACTAACTGACGAAGCTTTCTTT.

This sequence joins TRBV19 and TRBJ2-5, with a possible D match to TRBD2 (5 bases). Trimming took off 4 bases at V and 2 bases at J, with 17 bases between the two ends. This CDR3 region has 16 residues. Germline CDR1 reads LNHDA; CDR2 reads SQIVND (reference sequence). CDR3 coding DNA: TGTGCCAGTAGTAGTGCCGATGGGCGGGTACAAGAGACCCAGTACTTC. Protein sequence: CASSSADGRVQETQYF.

This sequence joins TRBV2 and TRBJ2-3; the match to TRBD2 covers 8 bases. J gave up 1 base and V 8 bases, and 5 bases lay outside the gene matches. Looked up from germline, CDR1 is SNHLY and CDR2 is FYNNEI. The CDR3 extends over 14 amino acids. The CDR3 DNA reads TGTGCCAGCCTGAGCGGGGGCGGCACAGATACGCAGTATTTT. The encoded protein is CASLSGGGTDTQYF.

The chain has TRBV20-1 and TRBJ2-2; either TRBD1 or TRBD2 may fit D (5 bases each). Per germline, CDR1 DFQATT and CDR2 SNEGSKA (reference sequence). This CDR3 spans 14 amino acids. Trimming removed 0 bases from V and 4 bases from J, with 9 bases in between. In nucleotides, the CDR3 is TGCAGTGCTAGAGATCTTGGGGGCACCGGGGAGCTGTTTTTT. Protein product: CSARDLGGTGELFF.

The chain has TRBV12-3 or TRBV12-4 and TRBJ1-3, with D hard to call. The CDR3 is 14 residues long. V dropped 6 bases and J dropped 2 bases, with 11 bases sitting between them. Here the CDR3 DNA reads TGTGCCAGCAGCACTAGACTAGCTGGAAACACCATATATTTT. Amino acid sequence: CASSTRLAGNTIYF.

The CDR3: CASSLEAEETQYF. DNA for the CDR3: TGTGCCAGCAGCTTAGAGGCAGAAGAGACCCAGTACTTC. V usage is TRBV7-2 and J usage is TRBJ2-5; D is ambiguous. Germline V gene lookup returns CDR1 SGHTA and CDR2 FQGNSA. Trimming cost V 1 base and J 3 bases, with 6 bases left between them. The CDR3 consists of 13 residues. The variable domain in full, completed from reference TRBV7-2 and TRBJ2-5, reads GAGVSQSPSNKVTEKGKDVELRCDPISGHTALYWYRQSLGQGLEFLIYFQGNSAPDKSGLPSDRFSAERTGGSVSTLTIQRTQQEDSAVYLCASSLEAEETQYFGPGTRLLVL.

The chain carries TRBV5-5 and TRBJ1-1; D is unresolved. Trimming took 1 base from V and 2 from J, leaving 9 bases between them. In germline, CDR1 is SGHKS, CDR2 YYEKEE (reference sequence). The CDR3 length is 14 residues. In DNA, the CDR3 is TGTGCCAGCAGCTTGCGGGCAGACAACACTGAAGCTTTCTTT. Translation gives CASSLRADNTEAFF.

The chain carries TRBV19 and TRBJ1-6; D may be TRBD1 (6 bases). This CDR3 contains 14 residues. Germline V gives CDR1 LNHDA, CDR2 SQIVND (reference sequence). Trimming pared 3 bases from V and 7 bases from J, leaving 10 bases between. The CDR3 DNA reads TGTGCCAGTAGTATCAGACAGGCCAATTCACCCCTCCACTTT. Translation gives CASSIRQANSPLHF.

J is TRBJ1-2 and V is TRBV6-6, with D perhaps matching TRBD1 (5 bases). Between the trimmed V and J ends, which lost 2 bases and 4 bases, there was a span of 14 bases. The germline CDR1 and CDR2 sequences are MNHNY and SVGAGI (reference sequence). This CDR3 has 15 residues. CDR3 coding DNA: TGTGCCAGCAGTTACGGACGAGGGGCGGTCTATGGCTACACCTTC. It yields the protein CASSYGRGAVYGYTF.

V usage is TRBV19 and J usage is TRBJ1-1; D is uncertain. Trimming removed 1 base at V and 1 base at J, with 10 bases between. Per germline, CDR1 LNHDA and CDR2 SQIVND (reference sequence). The CDR3 contains 15 residues. CDR3 nucleotides: TGTGCCAGTAGTATAGTCCTTCGGCGGAACACTGAAGCTTTCTTT. Encoded protein: CASSIVLRRNTEAFF.

CDR3 in amino acids: CSARLGQGGGEQYF. The CDR3, as DNA: TGCAGTGCCAGACTGGGACAGGGAGGCGGCGAGCAGTACTTC. The chain has TRBV20-1 and TRBJ2-7, with 9 bases aligning to TRBD1. The germline V gene encodes CDR1 DFQATT and CDR2 SNEGSKA (reference sequence). J lost 6 bases, V lost 6 bases, and 12 bases had no gene match. The CDR3 length is 14 residues.

The chain recombines TRBV7-2 with TRBJ1-1; 8 nucleotides match TRBD1. CDR3 length: 13 residues. Per germline, CDR1 SGHTA and CDR2 FQGNSA. V was clipped by 5 bases and J by 11 bases; unmatched bases: 10. CDR3 sequence reads: CASSLDRGGGAFF. The CDR3, as DNA: TGTGCCAGCAGCCTAGACAGGGGCGGTGGGGCTTTCTTT.

V is TRBV7-8 and J is TRBJ1-1, with D tentatively TRBD1 (6 bases). Trimming removed 5 bases from V and 3 bases from J, with 22 bases in between. The V gene's germline CDR1 is SGHVS and CDR2 FQNEAQ. The CDR3 has 17 residues. This chain's CDR3 is CASSPGRGAGVYTEAFF. The CDR3 region has the DNA TGTGCCAGCAGCCCAGGGCGGGGGGCTGGGGTTTACACTGAAGCTTTCTTT. The whole variable domain, filled in from reference TRBV7-8 and TRBJ1-1, reads GAGVSQSPRYKVAKRGQDVALRCDPISGHVSLFWYQQALGQGPEFLTYFQNEAQLDKSGLPSDRFFAERPEGSVSTLKIQRTQQEDSAVYLCASSPGRGAGVYTEAFFGQGTRLTVV.

The CDR3 nucleotides are TGTGCCAGCAACTTACCCGGGACAGGGTCTAATGAGCAGTTCTTC. Encoded protein: CASNLPGTGSNEQFF. J is TRBJ2-1 and V is TRBV12-3 or TRBV12-4; TRBD1 matches at 9 bases. The V segment lost 7 bases and the J segment 7 bases; nucleotides outside the gene matches: 11. This CDR3 spans 15 amino acids.

This chain connects TRBV24-1 to TRBJ1-5; TRBD1 matches 7 bases. The CDR3 loop spans 17 amino acids. Germline lookup yields CDR1 KGHDR and CDR2 SFDVKD. Germline trimming cut 2 bases from V and 0 bases from J; bases unmatched to any gene: 6. DNA of the CDR3: TGTGCCACCAGTGATTCGAAGGGACAGTATAGCAATCAGCCCCAGCATTTT. As protein: CATSDSKGQYSNQPQHF.

The chain uses TRBV5-1 and TRBJ1-1; 9 bases fit TRBD1. V shed 0 bases, J shed 4 bases, and the junction held 7 bases outside the gene matches. CDR1 is SGHRS, CDR2 YFSETQ, per germline. The CDR3 length is 16 residues. The CDR3 loop reads CASSLEPQGAGTEAFF. The CDR3 DNA sequence: TGCGCCAGCAGCTTGGAACCACAGGGGGCCGGCACTGAAGCTTTCTTT.

The V call is TRBV12-3 or TRBV12-4, the J call TRBJ1-5; D may be TRBD1 (5 bases). V shed 4 bases and J shed 5 bases, with 15 bases lying between them. There are 15 residues in the CDR3. CDR3 loop: CASSSQGHSDQPQHF. Written as DNA, the CDR3 is TGTGCCAGCAGTTCCCAAGGACATTCAGATCAGCCCCAGCATTTT.

V usage is TRBV30 and J usage is TRBJ1-3; D gene unclear. Germline CDR1 is GTSNPN and CDR2 is SVGIG (reference sequence). The ends were cut back, 2 bases at V and 0 bases at J, with 8 bases in the middle. The CDR3 spans 14 residues. CDR3 loop: CAWSSGVSGNTIYF. In DNA, the CDR3 is TGTGCCTGGAGTAGCGGTGTCTCTGGAAACACCATATATTTT.

The genes are TRBV4-2 and TRBJ1-4, with TRBD1 matching 10 bases. CDR3 length: 16 residues. J gave up 8 bases and V 0 bases, and 6 bases lay outside the gene matches. In germline, CDR1 is LGHNA, CDR2 YNFKEQ. The CDR3 sequence is CASSQDSGDRGEKLFF. Written as DNA, the CDR3 is TGTGCCAGCAGCCAAGATAGTGGGGACAGGGGCGAAAAACTGTTTTTT.

This chain uses TRBV12-3 or TRBV12-4 with TRBJ2-1, with TRBD2 matching over 7 bases. The CDR3 consists of 11 residues. After removal of 10 bases from V and 7 bases from J, the junction contained 4 bases not matched to a gene. In DNA, the CDR3 is TGTGCCATCGGACTAGGGAATGAGCAGTTCTTC. Amino acid sequence: CAIGLGNEQFF.

The genes are TRBV12-3 or TRBV12-4 and TRBJ1-1; no clear D gene. The V end was cut by 4 bases, the J end by 2 bases, with 11 bases between. This CDR3 region has 14 residues. The CDR3 nucleotides are TGTGCCAGCAGTTATCGGGAGGGAAACACTGAAGCTTTCTTT. Translation: CASSYREGNTEAFF.

This chain links TRBV5-1 with TRBJ1-2; perhaps TRBD1 as D (5 bases). The CDR3 spans 17 residues. V lost 0 bases and J lost 4, with 19 bases in between. The germline V gene encodes CDR1 SGHRS and CDR2 YFSETQ. The CDR3 DNA reads TGCGCCAGCAGCTTGGAAGCCAGCCACGATAGGGGCTATGGCTACACCTTC. It translates to CASSLEASHDRGYGYTF.

CDR3 nucleotide sequence: TGCGCCAGCAGCCAAGCCGCGGGACAATTGAACACTGAAGCTTTCTTT. Translating gives CASSQAAGQLNTEAFF. J is TRBJ1-1 and V is TRBV4-3; perhaps TRBD1 as D (6 bases). Deletions cut 1 base from V and 0 bases from J, with 12 bases between. Germline CDR1 reads LGHNA; CDR2 reads YSLEER. This CDR3 comprises 16 residues.

This chain joins TRBV2 and TRBJ1-5, with D hard to call. Per germline, CDR1 SNHLY and CDR2 FYNNEI. V gave up 5 bases and J gave up 5 bases, with 16 bases separating them. This CDR3 is 15 amino acids long. In DNA form, the CDR3 reads TGTGCCAGCAGTCCCCGAAGGGAGGTAGATCAGCCCCAGCATTTT. It encodes CASSPRREVDQPQHF.

This chain connects TRBV9 to TRBJ2-2, with D perhaps TRBD2 (6 bases). The germline V and J ends were trimmed by 8 bases and 1 base, with 15 bases remaining between them. Germline CDR1 is SGDLS and CDR2 is YYNGEE. The CDR3 covers 15 residues. The CDR3 DNA reads TGTGCCAGTGCCCTACTGGGGGGGAACACCGGGGAGCTGTTTTTT. Encoded protein: CASALLGGNTGELFF.

The chain couples TRBV20-1 to TRBJ2-3; 11 positions agree with TRBD1. CDR3 length equals 15 residues. V lost 3 bases, J lost 5 bases, and 7 bases stayed unmatched. CDR1 is DFQATT, CDR2 SNEGSKA, per germline (reference sequence). The CDR3 region has the DNA TGCAGTGCTAGGGTGGGACAGGGGGATGTAGATACGCAGTATTTT. This translates into CSARVGQGDVDTQYF.